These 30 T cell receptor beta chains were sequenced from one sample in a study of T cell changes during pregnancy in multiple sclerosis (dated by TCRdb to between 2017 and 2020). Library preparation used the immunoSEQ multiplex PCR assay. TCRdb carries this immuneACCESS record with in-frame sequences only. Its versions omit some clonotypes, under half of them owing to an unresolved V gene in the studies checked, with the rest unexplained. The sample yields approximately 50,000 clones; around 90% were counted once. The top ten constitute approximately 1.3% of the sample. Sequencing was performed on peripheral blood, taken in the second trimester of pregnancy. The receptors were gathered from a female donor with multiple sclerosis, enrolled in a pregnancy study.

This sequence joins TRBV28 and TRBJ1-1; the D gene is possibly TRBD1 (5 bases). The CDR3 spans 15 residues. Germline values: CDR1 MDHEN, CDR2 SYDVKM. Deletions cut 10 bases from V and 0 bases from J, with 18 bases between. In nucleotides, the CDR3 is TGTGCCACCGCGCGACAGATACTCATGAACACTGAAGCTTTCTTT. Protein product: CATARQILMNTEAFF.

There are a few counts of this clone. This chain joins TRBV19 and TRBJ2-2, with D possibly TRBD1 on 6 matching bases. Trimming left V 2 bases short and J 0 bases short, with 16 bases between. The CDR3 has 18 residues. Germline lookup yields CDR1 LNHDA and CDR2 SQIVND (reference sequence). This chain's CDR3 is CASSIPAFWDTNTGELFF. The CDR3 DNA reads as TGTGCCAGTAGTATACCAGCGTTCTGGGACACGAACACCGGGGAGCTGTTTTTT.

CDR3 region: CASRRKETQYF. For the CDR3, the DNA is TGTGCCAGCAGGAGAAAAGAGACCCAGTACTTC. The chain carries TRBV6-5 and TRBJ2-5; D ambiguous. The germline gives CDR1 MNHEY, CDR2 SVGAGI. The V end was cut by 6 bases, the J end by 3 bases, with 5 bases between. The CDR3 is 11 amino acids.

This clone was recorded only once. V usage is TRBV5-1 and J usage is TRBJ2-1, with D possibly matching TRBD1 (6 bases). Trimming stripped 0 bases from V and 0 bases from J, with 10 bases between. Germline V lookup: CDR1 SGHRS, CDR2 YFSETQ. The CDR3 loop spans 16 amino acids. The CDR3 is CASSLVGGSSYNEQFF. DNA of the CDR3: TGCGCCAGCAGCTTGGTAGGGGGTAGCTCCTACAATGAGCAGTTCTTC. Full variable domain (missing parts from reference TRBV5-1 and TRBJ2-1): KAGVTQTPRYLIKTRGQQVTLSCSPISGHRSVSWYQQTPGQGLQFLFEYFSETQRNKGNFPGRFSGRQFSNSRSEMNVSTLELGDSALYLCASSLVGGSSYNEQFFGPGTRLTVL.

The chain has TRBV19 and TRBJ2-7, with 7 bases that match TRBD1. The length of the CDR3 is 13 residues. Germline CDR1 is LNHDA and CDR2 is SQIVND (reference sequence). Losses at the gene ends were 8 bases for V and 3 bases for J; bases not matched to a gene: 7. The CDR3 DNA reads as TGTGCCAGTTCCTCGGGACAGAACTACGAGCAGTACTTC. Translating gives CASSSGQNYEQYF.

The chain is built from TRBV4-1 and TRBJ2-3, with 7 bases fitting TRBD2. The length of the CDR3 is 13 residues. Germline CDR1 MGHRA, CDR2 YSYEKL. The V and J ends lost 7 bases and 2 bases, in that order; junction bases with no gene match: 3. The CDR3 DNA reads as TGCGCCAGCAAATGGGACTACACAGATACGCAGTATTTT. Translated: CASKWDYTDTQYF.

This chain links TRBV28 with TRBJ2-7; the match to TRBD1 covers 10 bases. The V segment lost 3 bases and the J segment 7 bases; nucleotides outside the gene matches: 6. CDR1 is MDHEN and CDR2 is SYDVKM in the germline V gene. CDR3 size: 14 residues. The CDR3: CASSLGDRGGEQYF. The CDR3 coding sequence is TGTGCCAGCAGTTTGGGGGACAGGGGCGGGGAGCAGTACTTC.

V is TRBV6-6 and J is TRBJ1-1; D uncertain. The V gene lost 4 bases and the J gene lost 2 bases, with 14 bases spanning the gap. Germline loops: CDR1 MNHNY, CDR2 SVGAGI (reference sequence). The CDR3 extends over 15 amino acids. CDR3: CASSLVSGGNTEAFF. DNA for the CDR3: TGTGCCAGCAGTTTAGTATCGGGAGGTAACACTGAAGCTTTCTTT.

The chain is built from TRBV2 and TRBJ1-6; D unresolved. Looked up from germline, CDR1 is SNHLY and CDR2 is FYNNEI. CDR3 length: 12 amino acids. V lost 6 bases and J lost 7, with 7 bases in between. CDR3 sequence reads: CASRAGNSPLHF. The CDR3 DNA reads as TGTGCCAGCAGAGCGGGAAATTCACCCCTCCACTTT.

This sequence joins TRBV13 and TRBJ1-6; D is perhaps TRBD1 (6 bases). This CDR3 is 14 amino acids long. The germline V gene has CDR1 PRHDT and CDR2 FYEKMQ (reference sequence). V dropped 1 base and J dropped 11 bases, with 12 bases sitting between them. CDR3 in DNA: TGTGCCAGCAGCTTAGCGGGGGGGGCTACACCCCTCCACTTT. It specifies CASSLAGGATPLHF. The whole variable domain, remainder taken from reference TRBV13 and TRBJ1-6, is AAGVIQSPRHLIKEKRETATLKCYPIPRHDTVYWYQQGPGQDPQFLISFYEKMQSDKGSIPDRFSAQQFSDYHSELNMSSLELGDSALYFCASSLAGGATPLHFGNGTRLTVT.

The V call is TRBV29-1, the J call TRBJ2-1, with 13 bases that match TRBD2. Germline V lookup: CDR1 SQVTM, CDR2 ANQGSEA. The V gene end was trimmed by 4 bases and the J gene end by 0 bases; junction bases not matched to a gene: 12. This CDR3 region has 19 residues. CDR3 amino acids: CSVGSGTSGEILSYNEQFF. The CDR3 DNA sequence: TGCAGCGTTGGATCCGGGACTAGCGGGGAGATCCTCTCCTACAATGAGCAGTTCTTC.

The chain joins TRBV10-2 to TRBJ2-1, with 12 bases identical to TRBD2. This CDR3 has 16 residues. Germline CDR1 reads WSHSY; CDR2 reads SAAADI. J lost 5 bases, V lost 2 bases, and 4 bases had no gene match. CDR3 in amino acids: CASSEIGLAGNNEQFF. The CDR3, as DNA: TGCGCCAGCAGTGAGATAGGACTAGCGGGGAACAATGAGCAGTTCTTC.

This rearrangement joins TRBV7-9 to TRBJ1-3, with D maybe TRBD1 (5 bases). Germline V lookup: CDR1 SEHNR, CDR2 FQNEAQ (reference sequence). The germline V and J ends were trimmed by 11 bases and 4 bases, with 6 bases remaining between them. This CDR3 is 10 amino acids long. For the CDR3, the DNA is TGTGCCGGGGCGGGAAACACCATATATTTT. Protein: CAGAGNTIYF.

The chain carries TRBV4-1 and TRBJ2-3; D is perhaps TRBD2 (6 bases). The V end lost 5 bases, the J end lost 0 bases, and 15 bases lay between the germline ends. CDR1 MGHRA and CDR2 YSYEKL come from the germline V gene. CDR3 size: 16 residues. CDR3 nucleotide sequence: TGCGCCAGCAGCTGGAGGGGACCCGCAAGCACAGATACGCAGTATTTT. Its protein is CASSWRGPASTDTQYF.

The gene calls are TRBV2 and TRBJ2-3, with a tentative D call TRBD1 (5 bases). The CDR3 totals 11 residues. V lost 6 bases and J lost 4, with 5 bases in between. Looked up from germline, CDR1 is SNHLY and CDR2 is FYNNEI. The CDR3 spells CASRGADTQYF. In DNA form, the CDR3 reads TGTGCCAGCAGAGGGGCAGATACGCAGTATTTT.

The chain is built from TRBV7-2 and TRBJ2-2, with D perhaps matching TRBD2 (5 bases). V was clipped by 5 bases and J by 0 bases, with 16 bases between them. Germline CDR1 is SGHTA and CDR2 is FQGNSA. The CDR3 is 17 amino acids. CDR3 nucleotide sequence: TGTGCCAGCAGCCCATTCGGTGCGGAGGCGAACACCGGGGAGCTGTTTTTT. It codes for CASSPFGAEANTGELFF.

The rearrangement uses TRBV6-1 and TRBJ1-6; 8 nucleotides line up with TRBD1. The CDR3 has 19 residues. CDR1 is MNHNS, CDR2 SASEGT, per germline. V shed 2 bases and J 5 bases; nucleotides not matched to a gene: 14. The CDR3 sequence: CASSEIRQGTNMNNSPLHF. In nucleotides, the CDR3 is TGTGCCAGCAGTGAAATAAGACAGGGGACGAATATGAATAATTCACCCCTCCACTTT.

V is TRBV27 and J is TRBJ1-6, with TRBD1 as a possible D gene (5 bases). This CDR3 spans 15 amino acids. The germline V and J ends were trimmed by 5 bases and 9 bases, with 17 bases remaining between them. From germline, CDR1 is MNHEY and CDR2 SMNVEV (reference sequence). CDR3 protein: CASSPYRQWGSPLHF. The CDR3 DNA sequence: TGTGCCAGCAGTCCTTATCGACAGTGGGGTTCACCCCTCCACTTT.

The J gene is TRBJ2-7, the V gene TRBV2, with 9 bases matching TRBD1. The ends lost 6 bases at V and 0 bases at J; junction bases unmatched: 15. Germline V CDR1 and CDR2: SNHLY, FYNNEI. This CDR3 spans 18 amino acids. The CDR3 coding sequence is TGTGCCAGCAGCCAAAAGGGACAGGGAAAGGAAAACTCCTACGAGCAGTACTTC. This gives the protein CASSQKGQGKENSYEQYF.

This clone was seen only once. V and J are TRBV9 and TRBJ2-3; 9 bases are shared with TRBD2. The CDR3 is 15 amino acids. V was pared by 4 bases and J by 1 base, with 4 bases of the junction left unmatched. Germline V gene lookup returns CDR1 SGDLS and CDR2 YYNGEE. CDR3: CASSLRTSGTDTQYF. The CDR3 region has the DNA TGTGCCAGCAGCTTGCGGACTAGCGGCACAGATACGCAGTATTTT.

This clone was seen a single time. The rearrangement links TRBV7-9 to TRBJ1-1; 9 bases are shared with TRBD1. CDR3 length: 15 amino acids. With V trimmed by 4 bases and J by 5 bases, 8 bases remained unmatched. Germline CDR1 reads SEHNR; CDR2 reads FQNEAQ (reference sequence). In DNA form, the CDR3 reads TGTGCCAGCAGCTGGACAGGGGCGACCAGGACTGAAGCTTTCTTT. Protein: CASSWTGATRTEAFF. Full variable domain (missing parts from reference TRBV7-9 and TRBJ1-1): DTGVSQNPRHKITKRGQNVTFRCDPISEHNRLYWYRQTLGQGPEFLTYFQNEAQLEKSRLLSDRFSAERPKGSFSTLEIQRTEQGDSAMYLCASSWTGATRTEAFFGQGTRLTVV.

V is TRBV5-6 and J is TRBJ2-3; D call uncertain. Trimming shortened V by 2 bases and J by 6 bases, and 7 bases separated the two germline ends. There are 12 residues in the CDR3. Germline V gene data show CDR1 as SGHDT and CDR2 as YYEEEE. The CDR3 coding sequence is TGTGCCAGCAGCTTTAACGGGGATACGCAGTATTTT. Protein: CASSFNGDTQYF.

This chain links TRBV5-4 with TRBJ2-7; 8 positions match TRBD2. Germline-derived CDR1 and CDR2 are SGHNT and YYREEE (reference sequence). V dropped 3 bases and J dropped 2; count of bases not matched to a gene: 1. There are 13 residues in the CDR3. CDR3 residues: CASSSGGTYEQYF. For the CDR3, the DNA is TGTGCCAGCAGCTCGGGGGGGACCTACGAGCAGTACTTC. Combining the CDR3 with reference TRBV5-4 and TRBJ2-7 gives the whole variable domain ETGVTQSPTHLIKTRGQQVTLRCSSQSGHNTVSWYQQALGQGPQFIFQYYREEENGRGNFPPRFSGLQFPNYSSELNVNALELDDSALYLCASSSGGTYEQYFGPGTRLTVT.

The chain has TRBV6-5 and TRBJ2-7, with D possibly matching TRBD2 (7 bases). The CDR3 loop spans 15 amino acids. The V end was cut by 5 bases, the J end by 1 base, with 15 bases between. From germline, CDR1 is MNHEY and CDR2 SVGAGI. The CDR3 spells CASSTGGGGSYEQYF. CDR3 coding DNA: TGTGCCAGCAGTACTGGGGGCGGGGGTTCCTACGAGCAGTACTTC.

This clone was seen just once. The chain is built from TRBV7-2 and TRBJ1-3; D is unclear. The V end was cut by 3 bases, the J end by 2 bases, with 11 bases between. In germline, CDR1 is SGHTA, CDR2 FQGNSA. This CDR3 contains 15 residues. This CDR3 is CASSFMPRAGNTIYF. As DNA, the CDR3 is TGTGCCAGCAGCTTTATGCCACGGGCTGGAAACACCATATATTTT.

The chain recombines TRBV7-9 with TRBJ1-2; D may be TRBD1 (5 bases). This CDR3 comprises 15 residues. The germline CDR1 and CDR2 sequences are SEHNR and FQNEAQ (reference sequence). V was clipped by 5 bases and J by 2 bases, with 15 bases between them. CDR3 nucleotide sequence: TGTGCCAGCAGCCAAGTGGGGCGGATGAACTATGGCTACACCTTC. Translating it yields CASSQVGRMNYGYTF.

The CDR3 DNA reads as TGTGCCTGGACTCCAGGGGGCAATCAGCCCCAGCATTTT. Amino acids: CAWTPGGNQPQHF. V usage is TRBV30 and J usage is TRBJ1-5; tentatively, D is TRBD1 (6 bases). The CDR3 loop spans 13 amino acids. V was cut by 4 bases and J by 2 bases, with 9 bases left in between. Germline values: CDR1 GTSNPN, CDR2 SVGIG (reference sequence).

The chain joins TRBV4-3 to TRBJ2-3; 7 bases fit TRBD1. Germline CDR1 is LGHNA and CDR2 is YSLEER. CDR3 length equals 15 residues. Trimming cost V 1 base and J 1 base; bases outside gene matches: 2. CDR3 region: CASSQVTGGTDTQYF. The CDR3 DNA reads TGCGCCAGCAGCCAAGTCACAGGGGGCACAGATACGCAGTATTTT.

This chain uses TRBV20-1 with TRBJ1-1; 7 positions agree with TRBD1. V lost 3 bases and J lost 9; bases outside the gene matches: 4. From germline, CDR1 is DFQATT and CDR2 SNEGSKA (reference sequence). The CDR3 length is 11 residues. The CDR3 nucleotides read TGCAGTGCTAGGGACAGGCTCAAAGCTTTCTTT. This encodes CSARDRLKAFF.

CDR3 loop: CATSVTGYSNQPQHF. CDR3 nucleotide sequence: TGTGCCACCAGCGTGACAGGGTATAGCAATCAGCCCCAGCATTTT. The chain recombines TRBV15 with TRBJ1-5; TRBD1 aligns across 7 bases. Germline trimming cut 5 bases from V and 0 bases from J; bases unmatched to any gene: 4. Germline V lookup: CDR1 LNHNV, CDR2 YYDKDF (reference sequence). The CDR3 loop spans 15 amino acids.